Below, one TCR beta chain is given with its context. This specimen comes from a study of technical replicates of blood from a few donors. The ends were cut back, 5 bases at V and 0 bases at J, with 8 bases in the middle. This CDR3 has 14 amino acids. CDR1 is LNHDA and CDR2 is SQIVND in the germline V gene (reference sequence). Sequencing used immunoSEQ multiplex PCR; TCRdb keeps in-frame clones, though not all of them. The sample lists 55,000 to 75,000 clones; 92% were seen once. This chain joins TRBV19 and TRBJ1-3; D ambiguous. Source material: T cells isolated from PBMCs. The source of this sequence is a human donor in good health. CDR3 sequence (DNA): TGTGCCAGTAGTTCGGTTTACTCTGGAAACACCATATATTTT. It encodes CASSSVYSGNTIYF.